This T cell receptor (beta chain) is drawn from a study of blood T cell repertoires in COVID-19. On the study more broadly: The origin of the acute and convalescent COVID-19 samples was the United States, Italy and Spain. PBMCs, B-cell-depleted T cells, or T cells provided the cDNA or gDNA that made up the material.

In the authors' methods: Researchers report that nucleated cell counts were estimated from reference gene primer amplification. Produced via immunoSEQ multiplex PCR; TCRdb's table is partial and in-frame only. The V and J calls and clone size come from that table; D and trimming were worked out from the DNA. The sample consists of about 120,000 clones, approximately 80% of them appearing once. The CDR3 is made up of 15 amino acids. J was trimmed by 2 bases and V by 3 bases; bases with no gene match: 1. Germline CDR1 SGHTA, CDR2 FQGNSA. This TCR derives from a woman aged 60-75 years with acute or convalescent COVID-19. Sequencing input: peripheral blood. The chain employs TRBV7-2 and TRBJ1-3; 10 bases map to TRBD1. The CDR3 nucleotides read TGTGCCAGCAGCTTGACAGGGGGCCCTGGAAACACCATATATTTT. Its translation is CASSLTGGPGNTIYF.